Given below is one T cell receptor (beta chain) in context. The germline V and J ends were trimmed by 4 bases and 3 bases, with 13 bases remaining between them. This CDR3 contains 14 residues. Germline values: CDR1 SGHRS, CDR2 YFSETQ. Clones were sequenced by immunoSEQ multiplex PCR, and TCRdb holds only the in-frame ones, with some missing. The sample includes some 78,000 clones, approximately 84% of them seen just once. The sample belongs to a study of T cells in localized non-small cell lung cancer. The source material was peripheral blood, sampled before any cancer treatment. The rearrangement links TRBV5-1 to TRBJ1-1; D not certain. The clonotype originates from a man aged 40 to 70 with stage I lung adenocarcinoma. DNA for the CDR3: TGCGCCAGCAGCCCTGGTGGGAGGTACACTGAAGCTTTCTTT. This encodes CASSPGGRYTEAFF.